This TCR beta chain originates from a study of post-analysis software for immune sequencing data. Germline CDR1 SGHRS, CDR2 YFSETQ. CDR3 length: 16 residues. V was shortened by 1 base and J by 5 bases, with 19 bases between the two germline ends. Each TCR beta cDNA library carried unique molecular identifiers. MiXCR, run by TCRdb on the PCR reads, gives a single entry per CDR3 protein. Counted here are 450,000 to 700,000 distinct CDR3 sequences, roughly 45% occurring once; the ten biggest clones make up more than 1.5%. Whole-study findings and limits: Patients carried 5 or 6 TRBV segments more frequently than controls did, and TRBV5-6, TRBV5-1 and TRBV20-1 were among them.

About this clonotype: Antigen specificity is unknown.

The sequence derives from a girl aged 10 to 17 with multiple sclerosis. The sample consisted of blood. This chain connects TRBV5-1 to TRBJ2-7; no definite D call. In DNA, the CDR3 is TGCGCCAGCAGCTTGACCTTAGTAGCCGCCTTGAACGAGCAGTACTTC. Protein sequence: CASSLTLVAALNEQYF.